This T cell receptor beta chain was captured by sequencing in a study of T cells in placental villitis. The study in broad terms: Placental TCR-beta repertoires were compared across villitis of unknown etiology, gestational-age-matched unaffected controls, and infectious villitis in order to test an allograft-versus-infection hypothesis.

Sequences MNHEY (CDR1) and SMNVEV (CDR2) are obtained from the germline V gene (reference sequence). V is clipped by 6 bases and J by 1 base, and the sequence between their germline boundaries is 13 bases long. Including the terminal cysteine and phenylalanine, the CDR3 comprises 14 residues. Only CDR3 DNA remains: 42 bases, in frame from the first base. Amplification of TCR-beta CDR3 regions from genomic DNA was performed with the immunoSEQ v4 bias-controlled multiplex PCR assay, which was run blinded to group allocation. Reference gene primers were added alongside TCR-beta primers to estimate nucleated cell and T cell quantities per sample. Sequencing of the libraries was performed on an Illumina MiSeq with a 100-cycle paired-end protocol. Processing in the source paper ran as follows. Diversity and richness were calculated in immunoSEQ Analyzer software, with richness determined by iChao1 and clonality derived from Pielou evenness and Shannon diversity (0-1, with higher values meaning less diverse). CDR3 amino acid sequences with V/J genes were queried against VDJdb for CMV, EBV and influenza A specificities using confidence 3 and substitution 2. The Morisita-Horn index was used to assess how much TCR-beta amino acid clonotypes overlapped between the villitis of unknown etiology, infectious villitis and control repertoires. The clones in this table, taken by TCRdb from immuneACCESS, are in-frame only. Not every clone is retained; where verified, under half of the shortfall comes from an unresolved V gene, and the cause of the rest is unknown. V, J and clone size reflect that table, while D and trimming were determined from the DNA. The sample contains approximately 1,500 clones, about 83% of them found a single time. Of the sample, approximately 7.8% falls within the top ten clones.

General study outcomes and caveats: Sequencing bulk tissue could not tell helper, regulatory or cytotoxic T cells apart, could not separate maternal from fetal T cells, and left out gamma-delta receptors. CMV-specific clone frequencies were lower in villitis of unknown etiology than in infectious CMV cases (0.001 vs 0.011), and villitis of unknown etiology did not differ from controls on this measure. In villitis of unknown etiology, the expanded clones were mostly private to each individual placenta, which suggests that there was no single initiating antigen. Clonality was higher in villitis of unknown etiology placentae than in controls (median roughly 0.057 versus 0.006, p=0.0025), which points to clonal expansion. Because the paraffin blocks included small amounts of decidua, some of the captured T cells, particularly in controls, may have been decidual rather than villous infiltrates.

With respect to this clone: Its binding antigen is unknown. The sample holds no much larger clone one base away, and base qualities are not on file.

Around 11 placentae had a pathological diagnosis of high-grade villitis of unknown etiology and were chosen using the Amsterdam Criteria. Compared with both the control and infectious villitis groups, mothers with villitis of unknown etiology had significantly higher gravidity and parity as well as more prior miscarriages. After delivery, placentae were collected and subjected to gross and histological evaluation prior to the selection of archival tissue. Five 10-micron scrolls were cut from each FFPE block, and DNA was isolated using the AllPrep DNA/RNA FFPE Tissue kit. NanoDrop was used to check DNA concentration and purity, and a Bioanalyzer was used to assess RNA quality.

This TCR derives from a human patient with villitis of unknown etiology; the placental T cells may come from both mother and fetus. The chain is made from TRBV27 and TRBJ2-7, and possibly TRBD2, on 6 matching bases. The sample taken for sequencing was placental tissue containing maternal and fetal cells. The CDR3 region reads CASSIASASYEQYF. The bases read TGTGCCAGCAGCATTGCTAGCGCTTCCTACGAGCAGTACTTC.